This entry features one T cell receptor beta chain sequence. Its antigen is still unknown. Base qualities are not recorded, but no much larger clone differs from it by a single base. Unmatched junction bases come to 2, with V trimmed by 4 bases and J by 4 bases. Taken from cysteine to phenylalanine, the CDR3 has 13 residues. The DNA shown is the 39-base CDR3, in frame from base 1. For CDR1 and CDR2, the germline V gene lists MGHRA and YSYEKL. These data originate in a study of blood T cell repertoires in COVID-19 (dated by TCRdb to about 2020). For the wider study: Collaborator samples came from the United States, Italy and Spain and covered acute and convalescent phases of COVID-19. The material from the prospective study consisted of cDNA or gDNA derived from T cells, B-cell-depleted T cells, or PBMCs. The dataset comprised deeply sampled blood TCRbeta repertoires from subjects exposed to, actively infected with, or recovered from COVID-19. A freely available public database, intended as a resource for researchers studying the immune response to SARS-CoV-2, is where the repertoires were released. The samples were drawn from two sources: the first 160 participants of the ongoing ImmuneRACE study, and some 1,300 subjects contributed by 6 global collaborators. Nearly every sample came with metadata listing a de-identified subject ID, COVID-19 status, age in years and sex. HLA class I and class II types, where available, came from metadata supplied by the sample provider rather than from assay-based typing. Broad study findings and their caveats: The quantity of clinical and demographic metadata differed by source and by participant and was supplied without curation.

In Seattle, one collaborating source enrolled patients while the infection was active and tracked those patients longitudinally over the course of disease. Collaborating institutions collected whole blood in K2EDTA tubes following their own protocols. For TCRbeta analysis, collaborator samples were shipped as frozen whole blood, as isolated PBMCs, or as DNA extracted from either sample type. TCRbeta CDR3 regions were amplified from genomic DNA by means of the immunoSEQ Assay, a bias-controlled multiplex PCR. For the original study's pipeline: The number of nucleated cells in each sample was estimated from the amplification of reference gene primers within the assay. Sequence reads were collapsed and filtered to measure the absolute abundance of every unique TCRbeta CDR3 rearrangement. Productive Simpson clonality was computed per sample as the square root of Simpson's diversity index over productive rearrangements. TCRdb obtained this table from immuneACCESS and retained in-frame rearrangements with V and J assigned. These tables miss some clones; where compared with another copy, unresolved V genes account for less than half of the shortfall, and the remainder is unexplained. The V and J calls and clone size are taken from that table; D and trimming were inferred from the DNA. A total of about 430,000 clones appear in this sample, around 90% of them only once. The top ten constitute 0.75% to 0.85% of the sample.

The rearrangement joined TRBV4-1 to TRBJ1-1; 8 junctional bases match TRBD1. The source of this sequence is a man younger than 35 with COVID-19, enrolled during active disease. The sequencing input was peripheral blood. The CDR3 has the sequence CASSLGTGTEAFF. In nucleotide form, the sequence is TGCGCCAGCAGCCTCGGGACAGGCACTGAAGCTTTCTTT.